This T cell receptor beta chain was profiled in a study of OX40 agonist ivuxolimab in advanced cancers. Study summary: Ivuxolimab was delivered to patients intravenously every 2 weeks at doses spanning 0.01 to 10 mg/kg.

Only in-frame clones appear in the TCRdb table, and some are missing; sequencing was by immunoSEQ multiplex PCR. The table includes under 90,000 clones, 83% detected once. The clonotype comes from an adult with an advanced solid tumor such as melanoma, head and neck, liver or kidney cancer. The sequencing used CD4+ or CD8+ T cells sorted from blood, collected in a trial of the OX40 agonist ivuxolimab.

The CDR3 sequence: CASSPTSGGDTQYF. The CDR3 DNA is TGTGCCAGCAGTCCTACTAGCGGGGGGGATACGCAGTATTTT. This sequence joins TRBV6-6 and TRBJ2-3, with 12 bases that match TRBD2. The J segment lost 6 bases and the V segment lost 5 bases, leaving 3 bases of the junction unmatched. The CDR3 consists of 14 residues. In germline, CDR1 is MNHNY, CDR2 SVGAGI (reference sequence).